This T cell receptor (beta chain) emerged from a study of regulatory T cells in long-lasting Graves disease. Overall study context: Recently diagnosed Graves' patients had received antithyroid drugs for under 3 months. Study conclusions and caveats: Persistent disease favored TRBV28, TRBJ1-2 and TRBJ2-5.

The sample holds many counts of this clonotype. Its antigen remains unknown. Time point described: newly diagnosed GD, antithyroid drugs for less than 3 months. RNA from PBMCs was the source of the TCR library. Libraries of TCR beta came from iRepertoire HTBI primers plus Arm-PCR of CDR3 regions. MiXCR was run by TCRdb on the multiplex PCR reads, yielding one entry per CDR3 protein. The data hold over 400,000 distinct CDR3 sequences, with approximately 15% observed a single time. The CDR3 loop spans 14 amino acids. CDR1 KGHDR and CDR2 SFDVKD come from the germline V gene. V lost 5 bases, J lost 8 bases, and 15 bases lay in between. These same records also appear under a second study, on T cells in Graves' hyperthyroidism and ophthalmopathy. That work states: Lactation, pregnancy, other autoimmune disease or uncontrolled infection excluded patients. Among thyroid clonotypes expanded above 0.001, most also appeared in blood.

J is TRBJ2-1 and V is TRBV24-1; maybe TRBD2 (7 bases). The sample here was peripheral blood mononuclear cells (PBMCs), taken at new diagnosis, from a patient treated with antithyroid drugs. The clonotype originates from a woman aged 45-60 years with Graves disease. This CDR3 is CATSALGGADEQFF. CDR3 bases: TGTGCCACCAGTGCCCTAGGGGGGGCGGATGAGCAGTTCTTC.